Sequencing of this T cell receptor beta chain was carried out in a study of CXCR3-negative and CXCR3-positive naive CD8 T cells. Researchers prepared the TRB cDNA libraries using 5' RACE with UMI labels. TCRdb reanalyzed the 5' RACE reads and collapses them to one entry per CDR3 protein, without DNA. The sample totals 60,000 to 70,000 distinct CDR3 sequences. CDR1 is SGHKS, CDR2 YYEKEE, per germline (reference sequence). The CDR3 consists of 15 residues. In the case of this clonotype: Its cognate antigen is unknown.

Study results and limitations: CXCR3-positive naive cells had TRB CDR3s that were more hydrophobic than CXCR3-negative naive cells had.

V is TRBV5-5 and J is TRBJ2-3; TCRdb's D call of TRBD1 is untestable without DNA. This receptor was identified in a human donor in good health. Some clones in this sample may be carry-over from other donors' samples. What was sequenced was naive CXCR3+ CD8+ T cells from blood. The sample's subset: CD45RO-CCR7+CD27+CD95- naive CD8+ T cells expressing CXCR3 (TNR3+). CDR3 protein: CASSLVGQSTDTQYF.